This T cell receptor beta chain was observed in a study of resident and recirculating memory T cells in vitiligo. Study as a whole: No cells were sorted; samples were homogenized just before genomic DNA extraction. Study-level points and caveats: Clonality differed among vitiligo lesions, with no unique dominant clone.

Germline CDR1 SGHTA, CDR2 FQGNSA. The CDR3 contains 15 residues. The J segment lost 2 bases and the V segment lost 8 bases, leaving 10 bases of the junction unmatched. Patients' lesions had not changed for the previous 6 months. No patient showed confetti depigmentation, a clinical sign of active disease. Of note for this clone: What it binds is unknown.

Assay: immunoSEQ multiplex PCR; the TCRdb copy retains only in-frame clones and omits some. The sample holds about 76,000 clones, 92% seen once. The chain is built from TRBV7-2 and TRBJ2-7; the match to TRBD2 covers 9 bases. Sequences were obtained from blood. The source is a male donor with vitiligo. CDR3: CASSPASGATYEQYF. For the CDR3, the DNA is TGTGCCAGCTCCCCGGCTAGCGGGGCGACCTACGAGCAGTACTTC.